Listed below are T cell receptor beta chains from one sample, sequenced in a study of human T cells and chemical hapten exposure. TCRdb re-called the RACE reads with MiXCR, one entry per CDR3 protein. The sample lists 75,000 to 100,000 distinct CDR3 sequences; roughly 12% were seen once. The sequencing here drew on whole blood, taken in connection with sensitization to the hapten diphenylcyclopropenone (DPC). These receptors were taken from a middle-aged woman with alopecia areata. Some clones in this sample may be carry-over from other donors' samples. CDR3s include the opening cysteine and the closing phenylalanine or tryptophan. Fields, in order: clone size, V gene, D gene, J gene, CDR3 DNA, CDR3 protein. The D gene is left open where the match is weak. Not every row has a clone size; where given, it reads once, few, many or a size class.

few	TRBV29-1	NA	TRBJ1-5	TGCAGCGCAGGGGATAGCAATCAGCCCCAGCATTTT	CSAGDSNQPQHF
few	TRBV28	NA	TRBJ2-3	TGTGCCAGCAGTTTGGGCTTGGGCTTCACAGATACGCAGTATTTT	CASSLGLGFTDTQYF
NA	TRBV6-2/TRBV6-3	TRBD2	TRBJ2-1	TGTGCCAGCAATAAGCGGGAGGGCCTCTACAATGAGCAGTTCTTC	CASNKREGLYNEQFF
NA	TRBV7-2	NA	TRBJ2-3	TGTGCCAGCAGCTTAGGGCTAGTCACAGATACGCAGTATTTT	CASSLGLVTDTQYF
few	TRBV6-2/TRBV6-3	NA	TRBJ2-7	TGTGCCAGCTCGAAGGGAGGTGTCTACGAGCAGTACTTC	CASSKGGVYEQYF
few	TRBV4-3	NA	TRBJ2-2	TGCGCCAGCAGCCAACAGCGGTCCGGGGAGCTGTTTTTT	CASSQQRSGELFF
NA	TRBV19	TRBD1	TRBJ2-7	TGTGCCAGCAGATCGACAGGGGGCGAGCAGTACTTC	CASRSTGGEQYF
few	TRBV28	NA	TRBJ1-2	TGTGCCAGCACAGGGGCCTATGGCTACACCTTC	CASTGAYGYTF
many	TRBV28	NA	TRBJ2-7	TGTGCCAGCAGTTTAGGGGGAGTTCCATACGAGCAGTACTTC	CASSLGGVPYEQYF
few	TRBV7-9	NA	TRBJ2-2	TGTGCCAGCCGGGCGAACACCGGGGAGCTGTTTTTT	CASRANTGELFF
NA	TRBV29-1	TRBD1	TRBJ2-1	TGCAGCGTTGACCGGTCAGGGGGATTAGGGTTGGACAATGAGCAGTTCTTC	CSVDRSGGLGLDNEQFF
many	TRBV9	NA	TRBJ2-6	TGTGCCAGCAGTGCTGGGGCCAACGTCCTGACTTTC	CASSAGANVLTF
NA	TRBV28	TRBD1	TRBJ2-7	TGTGCCAGCAGCGGGACAGCCTCATCTAGCTCCTACGAGCAGTACTTC	CASSGTASSSSYEQYF
many	TRBV7-9	NA	TRBJ2-1	TGTGCCAGCAGCTTAAGAGGAGGGGGCTACAATGAGCAGTTCTTC	CASSLRGGGYNEQFF
many	TRBV5-4	NA	TRBJ2-1	TGTGCCAGCAGCTTGGAGCCCGTCTCCTACAATGAGCAGTTCTTC	CASSLEPVSYNEQFF